This T cell receptor (beta chain) appears in the sequencing data of a study of vaccination effects on CD4 cells after COVID-19 (dated by TCRdb to 2021 to 2024). About the full investigation: Two doses of either the BNT162b2 or the mRNA-1273 mRNA SARS-CoV-2 vaccine were administered to participants. Altogether, approximately 10 COVID-19 convalescent patients and several SARS-CoV-2-naive healthy vaccine recipients made up the full study. Cultures from other donors in the study were sequenced using the Oncomine TCR Beta short-read assay on an Illumina iSeq 100. In both COVID-19 convalescent patients and infection-naive vaccine recipients, the study compared SARS-CoV-2 spike-specific CD4+ TCR repertoires from before mRNA vaccination with those from after it. The paper's findings and limits, for the study overall: Limitations of the study were the small number of convalescent patients and the absence of early post-infection timepoints. In healthy vaccine recipients, vaccine-induced clones were almost all SARS-CoV-2 mono-reactive, with only 1 of 255 cross-reactive with common cold coronaviruses. At late post-vaccination timepoints, both infection-induced and vaccine-induced clones showed marked clonal contraction, consistent with waning T cell responses.

About this clone: Its antigen is not yet known. No much larger clonotype is one base removed from it; base qualities were not supplied.

In the ViraFEST assay, PBMC were stimulated with viral peptide pools, and antigen-specific CD4+ T cell clonotypes were then identified by expansion using TCR sequencing. After roughly 11 days of culture, CD4+ T cells were isolated with the EasySep CD4+ T cell isolation kit. Negative nucleocapsid antibody results before and after vaccination confirmed that the healthy vaccine recipients had no prior SARS-CoV-2 infection. Each well held 1.5 million to 2.5 million PBMC cultured in IMDM containing around 5.1% human AB serum, around 10 IU/ml IL-2 and gentamicin, along with about 9.5 ug/ml peptides. On days 3 and 7, half of the culture medium was replaced with fresh IL-2-containing medium. Unless otherwise noted, each peptide stimulation condition was cultured in triplicate wells. Using Ficoll-Paque Plus gradient centrifugation, PBMC were separated from whole blood and then either used fresh or cryopreserved at -140C. The overlapping peptide pools covered the spike proteins of SARS-CoV-2 as well as those of the common cold coronaviruses HCoV-NL63, HCoV-OC43 and HCoV-229E. Genomic DNA was extracted from cultured CD4+ T cells with the QIAamp micro DNA kit.

From its cysteine to its phenylalanine, the CDR3 spans 17 amino acids. Of the read, only the CDR3 DNA is kept; its 51 bases are in frame from base 1. The germline V end is reduced by 4 bases and the J end by 3 bases; junction bases left unmatched: 9. CDR1 and CDR2 are read off the germline V gene as SGHRS and YFSETQ. Libraries were built with the immunoSEQ multiplex PCR assay. DNA from the CD4+ T cells that had been cultured and isolated underwent TCR beta CDR3 sequencing. In the original analysis: Non-productive TCR sequences were discarded, and reads were trimmed to the CDR3 region, with only CDR3s of 7 or more amino acids retained. The MANAFEST web app was used to pick out antigen-specific clonotypes by comparing their expansion in peptide wells with that in reference cultures. To be called positive, a clone needed expansion at FDR<0.05 compared with the reference and with all other wells, an odds ratio greater than 5, and a frequency greater than 0.1% in two replicate wells. Clonotypes significantly expanded in SARS-CoV-2 spike wells and in at least one common cold coronavirus spike condition were defined as cross-reactive. CDR3 similarity was assessed by Levenshtein distance using the stringdist R package, and unrooted trees were constructed with ape in R 3.6.1. TCRdb took over this immuneACCESS table, retaining in-frame rearrangements with V and J assigned. Such tables are incomplete; in checked studies, under half of the missing clones stem from an unresolved V gene, and the remainder is unexplained. V and J calls and clone size are as listed in that table; D and trimming were resolved from the DNA. Present in this sample are about 60,000 clones, 81% of which were seen just once. About 2.5% of the sample comes from the top ten.

The source of this sequence is a human donor who received a COVID-19 vaccine. Recombination connected TRBV5-1 to TRBJ2-6, and 8 junction bases match TRBD1. Sequencing was performed on CD4+ T cells from PBMCs cultured with HCoV-229E spike peptides, taken before COVID-19 vaccination. This specimen's cell subset or site label, per the study, means: HCoV-229E spike overlapping peptide pool stimulation. The CDR3 reads CASSTHQGAGGANVLTF. The DNA sequence is as follows: TGCGCCAGCAGCACGCACCAGGGGGCGGGTGGGGCCAACGTCCTGACTTTC.